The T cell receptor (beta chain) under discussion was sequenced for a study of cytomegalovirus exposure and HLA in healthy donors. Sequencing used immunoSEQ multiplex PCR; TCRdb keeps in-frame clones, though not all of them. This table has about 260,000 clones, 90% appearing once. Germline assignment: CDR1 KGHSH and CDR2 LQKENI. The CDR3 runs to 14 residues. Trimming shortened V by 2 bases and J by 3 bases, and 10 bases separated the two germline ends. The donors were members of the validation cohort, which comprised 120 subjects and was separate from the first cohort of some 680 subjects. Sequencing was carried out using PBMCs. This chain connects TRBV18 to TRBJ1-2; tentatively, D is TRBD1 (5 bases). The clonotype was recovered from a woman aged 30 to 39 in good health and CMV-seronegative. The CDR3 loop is CASSPRVGDYGYTF. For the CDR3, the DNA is TGTGCCAGCTCACCAAGGGTGGGGGACTATGGCTACACCTTC.